This record covers a single TCR beta chain. The antigen is unknown. The entry originates in a study of cytomegalovirus exposure and HLA in healthy donors. Broader study findings: In a later analysis, HLA-associated TCR beta chains were more clonally expanded than equally common others.

Vbeta (60) and Jbeta (13) primers were used in the PCR. Libraries were prepared by immunoSEQ multiplex PCR; TCRdb keeps only in-frame clonotypes and omits some of them. The data hold roughly 150,000 clones, with approximately 79% observed a single time. Germline CDR1 is MNHEY and CDR2 is SVGAGI. CDR3 size: 13 residues. Trimming at V came to 5 bases and at J to 2 bases, leaving 3 bases not matched to a gene. Sequenced: PBMCs. The clonotype originates from a male donor in good health and CMV-seronegative. The chain couples TRBV6-5 to TRBJ2-7, with 7 bases aligning to TRBD1. The CDR3 nucleotides read TGTGCCAGCAGTCGAGACAGGGCCTACGAGCAGTACTTC. Its protein is CASSRDRAYEQYF.